These 17 T cell receptor beta chains were all obtained from the same sample, sequenced in a study of T cell responses to AZD1222 COVID-19 vaccine. Data came from immunoSEQ multiplex PCR; TCRdb stores just in-frame clones and leaves some out. This table has about 150,000 clones, just over 90% appearing once. The sequences come from peripheral blood, collected on day 0 of AZD1222 vaccination. These receptors came from an adult in good health.

This sequence joins TRBV2 and TRBJ1-2; TRBD1 matches at 7 bases. There are 16 residues in the CDR3. CDR1 and CDR2 (germline): SNHLY, FYNNEI. With V trimmed by 6 bases and J by 0 bases, 10 bases remained unmatched. CDR3 nucleotide sequence: TGTGCCAGCAGCGGGGGCAGGGGACAGCCTAACTATGGCTACACCTTC. It translates to CASSGGRGQPNYGYTF. The variable domain in full, completed from reference TRBV2 and TRBJ1-2, reads EPEVTQTPSHQVTQMGQEVILRCVPISNHLYFYWYRQILGQKVEFLVSFYNNEISEKSEIFDDQFSVERPDGSNFTLKIRSTKLEDSAMYFCASSGGRGQPNYGYTFGSGTRLTVV.

This chain links TRBV10-3 with TRBJ2-6; 7 bases are shared with TRBD2. The CDR3 totals 18 residues. The ends lost 6 bases at V and 1 base at J; junction bases unmatched: 12. Per the germline V gene, CDR1 is ENHRY and CDR2 is SYGVKD. The CDR3 protein is CAISVGLVVSSGANVLTF. The CDR3, as DNA: TGTGCCATCAGCGTAGGACTAGTGGTCTCTTCTGGGGCCAACGTCCTGACTTTC.

The chain carries TRBV7-2 and TRBJ2-7; 7 positions agree with TRBD1. The CDR3 loop spans 14 amino acids. Germline CDR1 is SGHTA and CDR2 is FQGNSA. The ends lost 1 base at V and 2 bases at J; junction bases unmatched: 2. CDR3 nucleotides: TGTGCCAGCAGCTTAGGAGGGACAGCCTACGAGCAGTACTTC. Translation gives CASSLGGTAYEQYF.

The chain recombines TRBV19 with TRBJ2-1; 9 bases align to TRBD2. Losses at the gene ends were 3 bases for V and 9 bases for J; bases not matched to a gene: 15. Germline loops: CDR1 LNHDA, CDR2 SQIVND (reference sequence). The length of the CDR3 is 17 residues. As DNA, the CDR3 is TGTGCCAGTAGTATTTTAGCGGGAGCGGGGGCCCGCGGTGAGCAGTTCTTC. As protein: CASSILAGAGARGEQFF.

V and J are TRBV5-4 and TRBJ2-3, with D unresolved. The V gene lost 0 bases and the J gene lost 2 bases, with 7 bases spanning the gap. CDR1 SGHNT and CDR2 YYREEE come from the germline V gene (reference sequence). The CDR3 sequence is 14 residues long. The CDR3 loop is CASSLAQPTDTQYF. The CDR3 DNA reads TGTGCCAGCAGCTTGGCGCAGCCCACAGATACGCAGTATTTT.

The chain uses TRBV30 and TRBJ2-2; 12 bases map to TRBD2. The CDR3 contains 15 residues. Losses at the gene ends were 0 bases for V and 5 bases for J; bases not matched to a gene: 1. CDR1 and CDR2 from the germline V gene are GTSNPN and SVGIG (reference sequence). CDR3 region: CAWSVGLAGTGELFF. Here the CDR3 DNA reads TGTGCCTGGAGTGTCGGACTAGCGGGGACCGGGGAGCTGTTTTTT.

The genes are TRBV5-1 and TRBJ1-1, with TRBD1 matching 7 bases. This CDR3 is built from 14 residues. Germline lookup yields CDR1 SGHRS and CDR2 YFSETQ. J gave up 1 base and V 7 bases, and 7 bases lay outside the gene matches. The CDR3 nucleotides read TGCGCCAGCCGACAGGGCCAGGGGAACACTGAAGCTTTCTTT. Amino acid sequence: CASRQGQGNTEAFF.

This clone was seen once. Within the sample, other DNA sequences also encode this same CDR3. V usage is TRBV5-1 and J usage is TRBJ2-5; the D gene could be TRBD1 or TRBD2 (5 bases each). There are 14 residues in the CDR3. With 4 bases removed from V and 0 bases from J, the gap between germline ends came to 10 bases. Germline CDR1 is SGHRS and CDR2 is YFSETQ. CDR3 sequence (DNA): TGCGCCAGCAGCAGGGACGGGTACCAAGAGACCCAGTACTTC. It specifies CASSRDGYQETQYF.

This clone has more than one count but fewer than ten. The V gene is TRBV7-9, the J gene TRBJ2-1, with 9 bases aligning to TRBD2. Germline V gene data show CDR1 as SEHNR and CDR2 as FQNEAQ (reference sequence). The CDR3 covers 15 residues. The V and J ends lost 5 bases and 1 base, in that order; junction bases with no gene match: 3. The CDR3 region is CASSPSGESYNEQFF. DNA for the CDR3: TGTGCCAGCAGCCCTAGCGGGGAGTCCTACAATGAGCAGTTCTTC.

The chain carries TRBV6-4 and TRBJ2-2; a possible D gene is TRBD1 (5 bases). The ends were cut back, 7 bases at V and 3 bases at J, with 18 bases in the middle. This CDR3 is 16 amino acids long. The V gene's germline CDR1 is MRHNA and CDR2 SNTAGT. The CDR3 nucleotides are TGTGCCAGCACCAAAGAGGCAGGGCTGCACACCGGGGAGCTGTTTTTT. Translated, it gives CASTKEAGLHTGELFF.

The chain is built from TRBV6-5 and TRBJ1-6; D is unclear. Germline CDR1 reads MNHEY; CDR2 reads SVGAGI. V was pared by 0 bases and J by 9 bases, with 6 bases between. This CDR3 is 13 amino acids long. The CDR3 region is CASSYSFVSPLHF. CDR3 sequence (DNA): TGTGCCAGCAGTTACTCGTTTGTTTCACCCCTCCACTTT.

The chain joins TRBV6-5 to TRBJ1-1, with unresolved D. The CDR3 contains 12 residues. Germline loops: CDR1 MNHEY, CDR2 SVGAGI. V was cut by 5 bases and J by 3 bases, with 7 bases left in between. The CDR3 region is CASSQKDTEAFF. In nucleotides, the CDR3 is TGTGCCAGCAGTCAAAAGGACACTGAAGCTTTCTTT.

This chain connects TRBV19 to TRBJ2-7; 12 bases fit TRBD2. The length of the CDR3 is 15 residues. Germline CDR1 LNHDA, CDR2 SQIVND (reference sequence). With 3 bases clipped from V and 2 bases from J, the junction kept 2 bases outside the gene matches. The CDR3 here is CASSIASGGAYEQYF. In nucleotides, the CDR3 is TGTGCCAGTAGTATCGCTAGCGGGGGGGCCTACGAGCAGTACTTC.

The chain carries TRBV19 and TRBJ2-1, with 10 bases identical to TRBD2. This CDR3 contains 15 residues. Germline assignment: CDR1 LNHDA and CDR2 SQIVND (reference sequence). Germline trimming cut 2 bases from V and 6 bases from J; bases unmatched to any gene: 4. The CDR3 is CASSISSGGPNEQFF. For the CDR3, the DNA is TGTGCCAGTAGTATATCTAGCGGGGGCCCCAATGAGCAGTTCTTC. The full variable domain, with the rest looked up from reference TRBV19 and TRBJ2-1, is DGGITQSPKYLFRKEGQNVTLSCEQNLNHDAMYWYRQDPGQGLRLIYYSQIVNDFQKGDIAEGYSVSREKKESFPLTVTSAQKNPTAFYLCASSISSGGPNEQFFGPGTRLTVL.

J is TRBJ2-5 and V is TRBV20-1; D is uncertain. This CDR3 has 10 amino acids. V was trimmed by 3 bases and J by 5 bases, leaving 4 bases between them. The germline V gene encodes CDR1 DFQATT and CDR2 SNEGSKA (reference sequence). DNA of the CDR3: TGCAGTGCTAGGGTTGAGACCCAGTACTTC. Its translation is CSARVETQYF.

The chain is built from TRBV27 and TRBJ1-6, with no clear D. V lost 5 bases, J lost 1 base, and 12 bases lay in between. There are 16 residues in the CDR3. The V gene's germline CDR1 is MNHEY and CDR2 SMNVEV (reference sequence). CDR3: CASSPPRKSYNSPLHF. The CDR3 coding sequence is TGTGCCAGCAGTCCCCCTAGAAAATCCTATAATTCACCCCTCCACTTT.

For the CDR3, the DNA is TGCGCCAGCAGCCAAGGACAGGGGGACTGGGAAAAACTGTTTTTT. Protein product: CASSQGQGDWEKLFF. The rearrangement links TRBV4-1 to TRBJ1-4; TRBD1 aligns across 9 bases. CDR1 is MGHRA and CDR2 is YSYEKL in the germline V gene. The CDR3 is 15 amino acids. After removal of 1 base from V and 8 bases from J, the junction contained 5 bases not matched to a gene.